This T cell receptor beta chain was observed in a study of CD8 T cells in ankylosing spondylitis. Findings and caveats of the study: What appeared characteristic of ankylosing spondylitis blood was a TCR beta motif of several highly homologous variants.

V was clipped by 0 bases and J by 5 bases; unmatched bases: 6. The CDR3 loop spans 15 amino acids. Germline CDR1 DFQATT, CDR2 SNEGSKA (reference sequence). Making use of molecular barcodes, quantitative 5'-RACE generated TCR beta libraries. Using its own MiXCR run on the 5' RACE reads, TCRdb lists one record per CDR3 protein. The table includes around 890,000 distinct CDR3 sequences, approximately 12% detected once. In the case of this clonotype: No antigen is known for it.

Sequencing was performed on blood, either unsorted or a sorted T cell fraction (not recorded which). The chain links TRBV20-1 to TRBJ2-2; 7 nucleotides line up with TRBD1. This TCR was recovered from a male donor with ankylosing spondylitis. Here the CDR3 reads CSARDHQGVTGELFF. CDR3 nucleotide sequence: TGCAGTGCTAGAGATCATCAGGGGGTGACCGGGGAGCTGTTTTTT.